These T cell receptor beta chains were read from a single sample in a study of cytomegalovirus exposure and HLA in healthy donors. Method: immunoSEQ multiplex PCR; TCRdb's copy keeps in-frame clones and lacks some. Of about 130,000 clones listed, more than 65% are singletons. The sequencing input was PBMCs. The receptors originated from a woman aged 60-75 years in good health and CMV-seropositive. The CDR3 runs from the conserved cysteine through the conserved F or W. A D gene is named only where the DNA matches it firmly. Only part of the rows carry a size: once, few, many, or a class if the clone is expanded.

>TRBJ1-2|-|TRBV9|-
CASSVRDTDFYRYGYTF
TGTGCCAGCAGCGTACGGGACACGGACTTTTACCGCTATGGCTACACCTTC
>TRBJ2-1|few|TRBV5-8|-
CASSYPDRAYNEQFF
TGTGCCAGCAGCTACCCCGACAGAGCCTACAATGAGCAGTTCTTC
>TRBJ1-1|few|TRBV4-1|TRBD1
CASSQDPGGGGTEAFF
TGCGCCAGCAGCCAAGATCCAGGGGGTGGAGGAACTGAAGCTTTCTTT
>TRBJ1-4|-|TRBV6-5|-
CASRSLQATNEKLFF
TGTGCCAGCAGGTCCCTCCAGGCCACTAATGAAAAACTGTTTTTT
>TRBJ2-7|-|TRBV27|TRBD1
CASSPIDRDYEQYF
TGTGCCAGCAGCCCTATAGACAGGGACTACGAGCAGTACTTC
>TRBJ2-3|-|TRBV15|TRBD1
CATSRAGTGFRNTQYF
TGTGCCACCAGCAGAGCCGGGACAGGGTTCAGGAATACGCAGTATTTT
>TRBJ2-3|-|TRBV10-2|TRBD1
CASSGTGQGATDTQYF
TGCGCCAGCAGTGGGACGGGACAGGGGGCGACAGATACGCAGTATTTT
>TRBJ2-1|-|TRBV10-3|-
CAITLEGSYNEQFF
TGTGCCATCACCCTAGAGGGATCCTACAATGAGCAGTTCTTC
>TRBJ1-3|-|TRBV25-1|-
CASGRASEGNTIYF
TGTGCCAGTGGCAGGGCATCCGAAGGAAACACCATATATTTT
>TRBJ2-5|-|TRBV7-7|-
CASSLAHSQETQYF
TGTGCTAGCAGCTTAGCGCACAGTCAAGAGACCCAGTACTTC
>TRBJ1-2|-|TRBV28|TRBD1
CASSLPGTGGVYGYTF
TGTGCCAGCAGTTTACCCGGGACAGGGGGCGTCTATGGCTACACCTTC
>TRBJ2-7|-|TRBV28|-
CASSLLQGPLYEQYF
TGTGCCAGCAGTTTATTACAGGGACCCCTCTACGAGCAGTACTTC
>TRBJ1-5|few|TRBV7-8|TRBD1
CASSLGQGVQPQHF
TGTGCCAGCAGCCTCGGACAGGGTGTACAGCCCCAGCATTTT
>TRBJ1-2|-|TRBV5-5|TRBD1
CASSLIDRESYGYTF
TGTGCCAGCAGCTTAATAGACAGGGAGAGCTATGGCTACACCTTC
>TRBJ1-2|-|TRBV10-3|-
CAISESIQGRTF
TGTGCCATCAGTGAGTCGATTCAGGGTAGGACCTTC
>TRBJ1-2|-|TRBV5-6|-
CASSLVGDSGYYGYTF
TGTGCCAGCAGCTTGGTGGGGGACTCAGGGTACTATGGCTACACCTTC
>TRBJ2-5|-|TRBV5-4|-
CASSLEGREAETQYF
TGTGCCAGCAGCTTGGAGGGCAGGGAGGCCGAGACCCAGTACTTC
>TRBJ2-5|-|TRBV6-5|TRBD2
CASSYVSGERQETQYF
TGTGCCAGCAGTTACGTGAGCGGGGAACGCCAAGAGACCCAGTACTTC
>TRBJ1-4|-|TRBV27|TRBD1
CASSSTTGAYEKLFF
TGTGCCAGCAGTTCAACCACAGGGGCGTACGAAAAACTGTTTTTT
>TRBJ1-1|-|TRBV11-2|-
CASSLVVGTTEAFF
TGTGCCAGCAGCTTAGTGGTAGGGACAACTGAAGCTTTCTTT
>TRBJ2-7|-|TRBV28|-
CASSPPNYYEQYF
TGTGCCAGCAGCCCCCCCAACTACTACGAGCAGTACTTC
>TRBJ1-6|-|TRBV10-3|-
CAISGELTSPLHF
TGTGCCATCTCAGGGGAGCTAACTTCACCCCTCCACTTT
>TRBJ1-2|-|TRBV6-1|-
CASIPPGQLNYGYTF
TGTGCCAGCATACCTCCTGGACAGCTTAACTATGGCTACACCTTC
>TRBJ2-5|-|TRBV2|-
CASSIAEETQYF
TGTGCCAGCAGTATAGCGGAAGAGACCCAGTACTTC
>TRBJ1-5|-|TRBV19|-
CASSIGPSNQPQHF
TGTGCCAGTAGTATTGGGCCCAGCAATCAGCCCCAGCATTTT
>TRBJ1-5|-|TRBV7-6|TRBD1
CASSLGQGPNQPQHF
TGTGCCAGCAGCTTAGGACAGGGTCCTAATCAGCCCCAGCATTTT
>TRBJ1-1|-|TRBV9|-
CASSFSGGDTEAFF
TGTGCCAGCAGCTTTAGTGGGGGGGACACTGAAGCTTTCTTT
>TRBJ2-1|-|TRBV11-2|-
CASTPQGGSYNEQFF
TGTGCCAGCACCCCGCAGGGGGGCTCCTACAATGAGCAGTTCTTC
>TRBJ1-6|-|TRBV5-1|TRBD1
CASSSTGANSPLHF
TGCGCCAGCAGCTCTACAGGGGCTAATTCACCCCTCCACTTT
>TRBJ1-2|-|TRBV5-1|TRBD1
CASSLGPTGENYGYTF
TGCGCCAGCAGCCTGGGGCCCACAGGGGAAAACTATGGCTACACCTTC
>TRBJ1-5|few|TRBV19|-
CASSMAGGMAQPQHF
TGTGCCAGTAGTATGGCTGGGGGGATGGCTCAGCCCCAGCATTTT
>TRBJ1-5|-|TRBV5-8|-
CASSFSTYSNQPQHF
TGTGCCAGCAGCTTCTCTACCTATAGCAATCAGCCCCAGCATTTT
>TRBJ2-1|-|TRBV5-4|-
CASSFDYYNEQFF
TGTGCCAGCAGTTTTGACTACTACAATGAGCAGTTCTTC
>TRBJ2-3|-|TRBV6-5|-
CASSYTLAPTDTQYF
TGTGCCAGCAGTTACACACTAGCCCCCACAGATACGCAGTATTTT
>TRBJ2-7|-|TRBV4-1|-
CASSQGDNSYEQYF
TGCGCCAGCAGCCAAGGGGACAACTCCTACGAGCAGTACTTC
>TRBJ2-3|-|TRBV19|-
CASSPLRGVIGTDTQYF
TGTGCCAGTAGTCCTCTCAGGGGTGTAATAGGCACAGATACGCAGTATTTT
>TRBJ1-2|-|TRBV2|-
CASGPYGYTF
TGTGCCAGCGGGCCATATGGCTACACCTTC
>TRBJ2-7|once|TRBV7-6|-
CASSRGSKNEQYF
TGTGCCAGCAGCAGGGGGAGCAAGAACGAGCAGTACTTC
>TRBJ2-6|few|TRBV2|TRBD1
CARGTGSGANVLTF
TGTGCCAGAGGGACAGGCTCTGGGGCCAACGTCCTGACTTTC
>TRBJ2-1|-|TRBV18|-
CASSPGRGIEQFF
TGTGCCAGCTCACCGGGCAGGGGAATTGAGCAGTTCTTC
>TRBJ1-5|-|TRBV9|TRBD1
CATTGGGPAAVQPQHF
TGTGCAACGACAGGGGGGGGACCTGCGGCGGTTCAGCCCCAGCATTTT
>TRBJ1-1|-|TRBV2|TRBD1
CASRARQGNTEAFF
TGTGCCAGCAGGGCTAGACAGGGGAACACTGAAGCTTTCTTT
>TRBJ1-2|-|TRBV5-1|TRBD1
CASGDSGAAGGYTF
TGCGCCAGCGGGGACAGCGGTGCCGCAGGTGGCTACACCTTC
>TRBJ1-3|-|TRBV5-4|TRBD1
CASSSGQVGNTIYF
TGTGCCAGCAGTTCCGGACAGGTTGGGAACACCATATATTTT
>TRBJ1-2|-|TRBV5-1|TRBD1
CASSLGGQGDGYTF
TGCGCCAGCAGCTTGGGGGGACAGGGAGATGGCTACACCTTC
>TRBJ2-3|-|TRBV6-6|TRBD2
CASSGTSGGDTQYF
TGTGCCAGCAGTGGGACTAGCGGGGGGGATACGCAGTATTTT
>TRBJ1-5|-|TRBV19|-
CASSNTGGSNQPQHF
TGTGCCAGTAGTAACACGGGGGGGAGCAATCAGCCCCAGCATTTT
>TRBJ1-4|-|TRBV27|TRBD1
CASGRQGLNEKLFF
TGTGCCAGCGGAAGACAGGGCTTGAATGAAAAACTGTTTTTT
>TRBJ2-2|-|TRBV7-6|-
CASSSRSAAGELFF
TGTGCCAGCAGCTCCCGTAGTGCGGCCGGGGAGCTGTTTTTT
>TRBJ1-2|-|TRBV9|TRBD1
CASSVRRGQGFPFYGYTF
TGTGCCAGCAGCGTAAGACGTGGACAGGGCTTTCCCTTCTATGGCTACACCTTC
>TRBJ1-1|-|TRBV5-1|TRBD1
CASSSLTGVTEAFF
TGCGCCAGCAGCTCCTTGACAGGGGTCACTGAAGCTTTCTTT